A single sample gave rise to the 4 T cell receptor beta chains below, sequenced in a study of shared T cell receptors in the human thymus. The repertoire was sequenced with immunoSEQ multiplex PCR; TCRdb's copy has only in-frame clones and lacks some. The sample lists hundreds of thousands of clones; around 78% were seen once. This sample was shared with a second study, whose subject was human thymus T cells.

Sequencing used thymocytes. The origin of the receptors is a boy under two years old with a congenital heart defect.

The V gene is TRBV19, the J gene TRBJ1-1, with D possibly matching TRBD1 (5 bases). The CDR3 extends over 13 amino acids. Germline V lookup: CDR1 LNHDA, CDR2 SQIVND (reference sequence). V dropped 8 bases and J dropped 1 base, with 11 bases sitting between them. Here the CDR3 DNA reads TGTGCCAGTGGGAACACAGGGAACACTGAAGCTTTCTTT. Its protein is CASGNTGNTEAFF.

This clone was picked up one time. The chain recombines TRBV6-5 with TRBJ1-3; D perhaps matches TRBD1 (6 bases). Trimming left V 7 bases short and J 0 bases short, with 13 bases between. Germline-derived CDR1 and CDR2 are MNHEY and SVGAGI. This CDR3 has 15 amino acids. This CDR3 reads CASTQGTLSGNTIYF. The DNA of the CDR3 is TGTGCCAGCACCCAGGGGACACTCTCTGGAAACACCATATATTTT.

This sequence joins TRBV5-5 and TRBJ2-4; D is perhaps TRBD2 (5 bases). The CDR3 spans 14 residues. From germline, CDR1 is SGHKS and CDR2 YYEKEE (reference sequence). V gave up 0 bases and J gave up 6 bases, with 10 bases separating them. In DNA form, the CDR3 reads TGTGCCAGCAGCTTGGGGCTAGCTTTAAACATTCAGTACTTC. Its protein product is CASSLGLALNIQYF.

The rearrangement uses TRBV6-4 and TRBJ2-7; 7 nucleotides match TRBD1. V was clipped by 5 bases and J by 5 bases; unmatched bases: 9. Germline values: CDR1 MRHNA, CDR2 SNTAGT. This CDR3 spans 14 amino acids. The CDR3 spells CASSRDRTLNEQYF. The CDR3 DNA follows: TGTGCCAGCAGTCGGGACAGAACCTTAAACGAGCAGTACTTC.